This T cell receptor (beta chain) was captured by sequencing in a study of tissue T cells after allogeneic stem cell transplantation. Regarding the study as a whole: Motif-based clustering found tissue-specific repertoire signatures shared across patients, though few clones were shared.

As to this clone: As yet, its antigen is unknown. The gene names here belong to mouse. The read ends 1 residue early relative to the CDR3; the germline J gene fills the gap.

Per germline, CDR1 MNHDT and CDR2 YYDKIL. This CDR3 spans 14 amino acids. The J segment lost 6 bases and the V segment lost 3 bases, leaving 5 bases of the junction unmatched. The assay was immunoSEQ multiplex PCR, and TCRdb's table has in-frame clones only and misses some. In the table there are more than 40,000 clones, approximately 73% of which are singletons. V and J are TRBV17 and TRBJ2-5; 8 nucleotides line up with TRBD1. Sample: sorted cells pooled from one or two spleens. This TCR came from a pool of C57BL/6 mice in good health. This CDR3 reads CASSSGRGRDTQYF. The CDR3 bases that were read are TGTGCTAGCAGTAGTGGCAGGGGGCGGGACACCCAGTAC.